The rows below give T cell receptor beta chains drawn from one sample of a study of blood T cell repertoires in COVID-19. Profiled with immunoSEQ multiplex PCR; TCRdb holds only in-frame clones, not every one. Among about 130,000 clones listed, around 89% were seen once. The specimen sequenced was peripheral blood. Receptor source: a man in his 60s with active or convalescent COVID-19. Both conserved end residues are part of each CDR3. The D gene is left open where the match is weak. Rows may omit the clone size; those that give it use once, few, many or a size class.

CDR3: CASSPKLAGGPLETQYF; DNA: TGTGCCAGCAGTCCCAAACTAGCGGGGGGACCCCTAGAGACCCAGTACTTC; V: TRBV6-6; D: TRBD2; J: TRBJ2-5; size: .
CDR3: CASSLSGSGDYNEQFF; DNA: TGTGCCAGCAGCTTATCTGGTAGCGGGGATTACAATGAGCAGTTCTTC; V: TRBV7-9; D: TRBD2; J: TRBJ2-1; size: .
CDR3: CASSPGQKGAGYTF; DNA: TGTGCCAGCAGCCCGGGACAAAAGGGCGCTGGCTACACCTTC; V: TRBV28; D: .; J: TRBJ1-2; size: once
CDR3: CASSDSGTPYNEQFF; DNA: TGTGCCAGCAGTGATTCCGGGACACCTTACAATGAGCAGTTCTTC; V: TRBV25-1; D: .; J: TRBJ2-1; size: .
CDR3: CASSQDLAGGADTQYF; DNA: TGTGCCAGCAGCCAAGATCTTGCGGGAGGGGCAGATACGCAGTATTTT; V: TRBV14; D: TRBD2; J: TRBJ2-3; size: .
CDR3: CASSSFRASVNEQFF; DNA: TGTGCCAGTAGTAGCTTTCGAGCTAGCGTTAATGAGCAGTTCTTC; V: TRBV19; D: .; J: TRBJ2-1; size: few
CDR3: CASSRQGTAKNIQYF; DNA: TGTGCCAGCAGCAGACAGGGTACGGCCAAAAACATTCAGTACTTC; V: TRBV7-9; D: TRBD1; J: TRBJ2-4; size: .
CDR3: CASRPITGRATDTQYF; DNA: TGTGCCAGTAGACCCATTACCGGGAGAGCCACAGATACGCAGTATTTT; V: TRBV19; D: .; J: TRBJ2-3; size: .
CDR3: CASSLSGGNQPQHF; DNA: TGCGCCAGCAGCTTGAGCGGGGGCAATCAGCCCCAGCATTTT; V: TRBV5-1; D: .; J: TRBJ1-5; size: once
CDR3: CASSEEGLWGEQYF; DNA: TGTGCCAGCAGTGAAGAGGGGCTTTGGGGCGAGCAGTACTTC; V: TRBV2; D: .; J: TRBJ2-7; size: .
CDR3: CASSLSTDTQYF; DNA: TGTGCCAGCAGCCTCAGTACAGATACGCAGTATTTT; V: TRBV3-1/TRBV3-2; D: .; J: TRBJ2-3; size: .
CDR3: CASSYFTGATNEKLFF; DNA: TGTGCCAGCAGTTACTTCACAGGGGCAACTAATGAAAAACTGTTTTTT; V: TRBV6-5; D: TRBD1; J: TRBJ1-4; size: .
CDR3: CASSQEGRGQETQYF; DNA: TGCGCCAGCAGCCAAGAAGGGAGGGGACAAGAGACCCAGTACTTC; V: TRBV4-1; D: TRBD2; J: TRBJ2-5; size: .
CDR3: CSVAREPNEKLFF; DNA: TGCAGCGTTGCTCGGGAACCCAATGAAAAACTGTTTTTT; V: TRBV29-1; D: .; J: TRBJ1-4; size: once
CDR3: CASPGLTYNEQFF; DNA: TGCGCCAGCCCGGGACTAACCTACAATGAGCAGTTCTTC; V: TRBV23-1; D: TRBD2; J: TRBJ2-1; size: .
CDR3: CASSTTGTGYSYEQYF; DNA: TGTGCCAGTAGTACCACCGGGACAGGCTACTCCTACGAGCAGTACTTC; V: TRBV19; D: TRBD1; J: TRBJ2-7; size: .
CDR3: CASSEPGVVKTQYF; DNA: TGTGCCAGCAGTGAACCCGGGGTCGTGAAGACCCAGTACTTC; V: TRBV2; D: .; J: TRBJ2-5; size: .
CDR3: CASSQNVAGGRETQYF; DNA: TGCGCCAGCAGCCAGAATGTTGCAGGGGGTCGCGAGACCCAGTACTTC; V: TRBV4-3; D: TRBD1; J: TRBJ2-5; size: .
CDR3: CASSPLGAATEAFF; DNA: TGTGCCAGCAGCCCACTGGGGGCTGCCACTGAAGCTTTCTTT; V: TRBV7-9; D: .; J: TRBJ1-1; size: .
CDR3: CASSGRLSNQPQHF; DNA: TGTGCCAGCAGTGGCCGACTCTCCAATCAGCCCCAGCATTTT; V: TRBV2; D: .; J: TRBJ1-5; size: .
CDR3: CASSLSPGIPQHF; DNA: TGTGCCAGCAGCCTCTCACCAGGTATCCCCCAGCATTTT; V: TRBV12-3/TRBV12-4; D: .; J: TRBJ1-5; size: .
CDR3: CATSVSGYPGEQYF; DNA: TGTGCCACCAGTGTTTCAGGTTACCCTGGCGAGCAGTACTTC; V: TRBV24-1; D: .; J: TRBJ2-7; size: .
CDR3: CASSLLGQDNEKLFF; DNA: TGTGCCAGCAGTTTATTGGGACAAGATAATGAAAAACTGTTTTTT; V: TRBV28; D: .; J: TRBJ1-4; size: .
CDR3: CASSRTGGVYYGYTF; DNA: TGTGCCAGCAGCCGGACAGGGGGCGTATACTATGGCTACACCTTC; V: TRBV3-1/TRBV3-2; D: TRBD1; J: TRBJ1-2; size: .
CDR3: CASTRLQGRGEQFF; DNA: TGTGCCAGTACCAGATTACAGGGACGAGGCGAGCAGTTCTTC; V: TRBV19; D: .; J: TRBJ2-1; size: .
CDR3: CASSGLTSGRVDTQYF; DNA: TGTGCCAGCAGCGGGTTGACTAGCGGGAGGGTAGATACGCAGTATTTT; V: TRBV5-4; D: TRBD2; J: TRBJ2-3; size: .
CDR3: CASSYNRGPGELFF; DNA: TGTGCCAGCAGTTACAACAGGGGCCCCGGGGAGCTGTTTTTT; V: TRBV6-5; D: TRBD1; J: TRBJ2-2; size: few
CDR3: CASWAKNNQPQHF; DNA: TGTGCCAGCTGGGCGAAAAACAATCAGCCCCAGCATTTT; V: TRBV28; D: .; J: TRBJ1-5; size: .
CDR3: CASSEAVAGEHTDTQYF; DNA: TGTGCCAGCAGTGAAGCAGTAGCGGGAGAACACACAGATACGCAGTATTTT; V: TRBV2; D: TRBD2; J: TRBJ2-3; size: .
CDR3: CASSPGLLSWGEQFF; DNA: TGTGCCAGCAGCCCGGGACTACTCTCTTGGGGTGAGCAGTTCTTC; V: TRBV6-2/TRBV6-3; D: TRBD2; J: TRBJ2-1; size: .
CDR3: CASSTSGTQLNEQFF; DNA: TGCGCCAGCAGCACATCCGGGACTCAACTCAATGAGCAGTTCTTC; V: TRBV5-1; D: .; J: TRBJ2-1; size: .
CDR3: CASSPPTGGDRGKTQYF; DNA: TGTGCCAGCAGTCCACCTACGGGGGGGGACAGGGGAAAGACCCAGTACTTC; V: TRBV28; D: TRBD1; J: TRBJ2-5; size: .
CDR3: CSVGGSGTGEKLFF; DNA: TGCAGCGTTGGGGGGTCCGGGACAGGGGAGAAACTGTTTTTT; V: TRBV29-1; D: TRBD1; J: TRBJ1-4; size: .
CDR3: CASSLEGAIDEQYF; DNA: TGTGCCAGCAGCTTAGAAGGGGCAATCGACGAGCAGTACTTC; V: TRBV7-2; D: .; J: TRBJ2-7; size: few
CDR3: CSVEARGLNTEAFF; DNA: TGCAGCGTTGAAGCCAGGGGATTGAACACTGAAGCTTTCTTT; V: TRBV29-1; D: .; J: TRBJ1-1; size: .
CDR3: CASSHYGAVYNEQFF; DNA: TGTGCCAGCAGCCATTACGGAGCGGTCTACAATGAGCAGTTCTTC; V: TRBV14; D: .; J: TRBJ2-1; size: .
CDR3: CASRGGQGTTEAFF; DNA: TGTGCCAGCAGGGGGGGACAGGGGACGACTGAAGCTTTCTTT; V: TRBV13; D: TRBD1; J: TRBJ1-1; size: once
CDR3: CAISEFRTGNYGYTF; DNA: TGTGCCATCAGTGAGTTCCGGACGGGAAACTATGGCTACACCTTC; V: TRBV10-3; D: .; J: TRBJ1-2; size: .
CDR3: CASIPTGRRSYTF; DNA: TGTGCCAGCATCCCGACAGGGAGGCGGAGCTACACCTTC; V: TRBV6-6; D: TRBD1; J: TRBJ1-2; size: .
CDR3: CASRLAGGDYNEQFF; DNA: TGTGCCAGCCGCTTAGCGGGGGGAGACTACAATGAGCAGTTCTTC; V: TRBV3-1/TRBV3-2; D: TRBD2; J: TRBJ2-1; size: .
CDR3: CAWSGGRHYEQYF; DNA: TGTGCCTGGTCTGGCGGGCGACACTACGAGCAGTACTTC; V: TRBV30; D: .; J: TRBJ2-7; size: .
CDR3: CATSRANDRANYGYTF; DNA: TGTGCCACCAGCAGAGCTAACGACAGAGCTAACTATGGCTACACCTTC; V: TRBV15; D: .; J: TRBJ1-2; size: .
CDR3: CASSKEVGRELNNEQFF; DNA: TGTGCCAGCAGCAAAGAGGTTGGGCGGGAGTTAAACAATGAGCAGTTCTTC; V: TRBV21-1; D: .; J: TRBJ2-1; size: .